The rows below give T cell receptor beta chains drawn from one sample of a study of PD-L1 blockade in urothelial cancer. Profiled with immunoSEQ multiplex PCR; TCRdb holds only in-frame clones, not every one. The table records about 82,000 clones, roughly 90% of them present only once. The specimen was PBMCs, collected around atezolizumab (anti-PD-L1) treatment. The receptors here all came from a man aged 55-75 years with urothelial cancer. Each CDR3 is given with its conserved first and last residue. Each record gives: CDR3 protein, CDR3 DNA, V gene, clone size, D gene, J gene. D genes are given only for firm matches. Size tells how often a clone was seen (once, few, many) or the class of an expanded clone, and some rows leave it out.

cdr3_aa: CASSVATGTLSYEQYF
cdr3_nt: TGTGCCAGCAGCGTAGCTACAGGTACCTTATCCTACGAGCAGTACTTC
v_call: TRBV9
clone_size: -
d_call: -
j_call: TRBJ2-7

cdr3_aa: CASSLFQRGHNEQFF
cdr3_nt: TGTGCCAGCAGCTTATTCCAGCGGGGGCACAATGAGCAGTTCTTC
v_call: TRBV11-2
clone_size: -
d_call: TRBD2
j_call: TRBJ2-1

cdr3_aa: CASTPYGGENTEAFF
cdr3_nt: TGTGCCAGTACCCCTTATGGAGGGGAGAACACTGAAGCTTTCTTT
v_call: TRBV19
clone_size: few
d_call: -
j_call: TRBJ1-1

cdr3_aa: CASTDRAGNTIYF
cdr3_nt: TGTGCCAGCACGGACAGGGCTGGAAACACCATATATTTT
v_call: TRBV2
clone_size: -
d_call: TRBD1
j_call: TRBJ1-3

cdr3_aa: CASSHWGTANQPQHF
cdr3_nt: TGCGCCAGCAGCCACTGGGGGACAGCAAATCAGCCCCAGCATTTT
v_call: TRBV4-1
clone_size: -
d_call: TRBD1
j_call: TRBJ1-5

cdr3_aa: CASSVGGGPWHEQYF
cdr3_nt: TGTGCCAGCAGTGTTGGAGGGGGCCCGTGGCACGAGCAGTACTTC
v_call: TRBV25-1
clone_size: -
d_call: -
j_call: TRBJ2-7

cdr3_aa: CAWNTGLAGRGETQYF
cdr3_nt: TGTGCCTGGAATACCGGTTTGGCGGGGAGGGGAGAGACCCAGTACTTC
v_call: TRBV30
clone_size: -
d_call: TRBD2
j_call: TRBJ2-5

cdr3_aa: CASSLGGRGLNEQFF
cdr3_nt: TGCGCCAGCAGCTTGGGCGGGAGGGGCCTCAATGAGCAGTTCTTC
v_call: TRBV5-1
clone_size: -
d_call: TRBD2
j_call: TRBJ2-1

cdr3_aa: CASSSNRGQGNTIYF
cdr3_nt: TGTGCCAGCAGTTCGAACAGGGGGCAAGGAAACACCATATATTTT
v_call: TRBV6-6
clone_size: -
d_call: TRBD1
j_call: TRBJ1-3

cdr3_aa: CASSSGQGRGYTF
cdr3_nt: TGTGCCAGTAGTAGCGGACAGGGAAGAGGCTACACCTTC
v_call: TRBV19
clone_size: -
d_call: TRBD1
j_call: TRBJ1-2

cdr3_aa: CAISNIGGGQGSYEQYF
cdr3_nt: TGTGCCATCAGTAACATCGGTGGGGGACAGGGGTCCTACGAGCAGTACTTC
v_call: TRBV10-3
clone_size: -
d_call: TRBD1
j_call: TRBJ2-7

cdr3_aa: CASSPRERMNTEAFF
cdr3_nt: TGTGCCAGTAGTCCCCGGGAGCGGATGAACACTGAAGCTTTCTTT
v_call: TRBV19
clone_size: -
d_call: -
j_call: TRBJ1-1

cdr3_aa: CASSPGGSQAYEQYF
cdr3_nt: TGTGCCAGCAGCCCAGGGGGATCGCAGGCGTACGAGCAGTACTTC
v_call: TRBV7-2
clone_size: -
d_call: TRBD1
j_call: TRBJ2-7

cdr3_aa: CASAESAGQETQYF
cdr3_nt: TGTGCCAGCGCTGAGTCGGCGGGTCAAGAGACCCAGTACTTC
v_call: TRBV7-3
clone_size: -
d_call: -
j_call: TRBJ2-5

cdr3_aa: CASSSTSGGEQETQYF
cdr3_nt: TGTGCCAGCAGCTCGACTAGCGGGGGGGAACAAGAGACCCAGTACTTC
v_call: TRBV7-7
clone_size: -
d_call: TRBD2
j_call: TRBJ2-5

cdr3_aa: CSVTPGLYLAKNIQYF
cdr3_nt: TGCAGCGTCACACCGGGACTCTATCTAGCCAAAAACATTCAGTACTTC
v_call: TRBV29-1
clone_size: -
d_call: -
j_call: TRBJ2-4

cdr3_aa: CASSVGASGTVETQYF
cdr3_nt: TGTGCCAGCAGCGTTGGGGCTAGCGGGACGGTGGAGACCCAGTACTTC
v_call: TRBV9
clone_size: -
d_call: TRBD2
j_call: TRBJ2-5

cdr3_aa: CASSVNTGELFF
cdr3_nt: TGTGCCAGCAGTGTAAACACCGGGGAGCTGTTTTTT
v_call: TRBV2
clone_size: -
d_call: -
j_call: TRBJ2-2

cdr3_aa: CASSFTAGTGGTQPQHF
cdr3_nt: TGTGCCAGCAGCTTCACCGCCGGGACAGGGGGCACTCAGCCCCAGCATTTT
v_call: TRBV7-2
clone_size: -
d_call: TRBD1
j_call: TRBJ1-5

cdr3_aa: CASTETAGEYNEQFF
cdr3_nt: TGTGCCAGTACCGAAACAGCGGGGGAGTACAATGAGCAGTTCTTC
v_call: TRBV19
clone_size: -
d_call: TRBD2
j_call: TRBJ2-1

cdr3_aa: CASSVGGRTDTQYF
cdr3_nt: TGTGCCAGCAGCGTAGGCGGGCGCACAGATACGCAGTATTTT
v_call: TRBV9
clone_size: once
d_call: -
j_call: TRBJ2-3

cdr3_aa: CASSLTRTGIMADTQYF
cdr3_nt: TGTGCCAGCAGCCTCACACGGACAGGGATTATGGCAGATACGCAGTATTTT
v_call: TRBV13
clone_size: -
d_call: TRBD1
j_call: TRBJ2-3

cdr3_aa: CASSQQLAAASSGNTIYF
cdr3_nt: TGCGCCAGCAGCCAACAGTTAGCGGCCGCGAGCTCTGGAAACACCATATATTTT
v_call: TRBV4-3
clone_size: -
d_call: -
j_call: TRBJ1-3

cdr3_aa: CASSDETGSLYEQYF
cdr3_nt: TGTGCCAGCAGCGACGAGACAGGGTCCCTCTACGAGCAGTACTTC
v_call: TRBV4-2
clone_size: once
d_call: TRBD1
j_call: TRBJ2-7

cdr3_aa: CASSGSGRGTDTQYF
cdr3_nt: TGTGCCAGCAGTGGTAGCGGGAGGGGGACAGATACGCAGTATTTT
v_call: TRBV6-1
clone_size: -
d_call: TRBD2
j_call: TRBJ2-3

cdr3_aa: CASSPGQSQETQYF
cdr3_nt: TGTGCCAGCAGTCCAGGACAGAGCCAAGAGACCCAGTACTTC
v_call: TRBV2
clone_size: -
d_call: -
j_call: TRBJ2-5

cdr3_aa: CASSSSGGALETQYF
cdr3_nt: TGCGCCAGCAGTTCTAGCGGGGGGGCCCTAGAGACCCAGTACTTC
v_call: TRBV10-1
clone_size: -
d_call: TRBD2
j_call: TRBJ2-5

cdr3_aa: CASSLDREDTQYF
cdr3_nt: TGTGCCAGCAGCTTGGACAGAGAAGATACGCAGTATTTT
v_call: TRBV5-4
clone_size: -
d_call: -
j_call: TRBJ2-3

cdr3_aa: CASSSGQASTDTQYF
cdr3_nt: TGTGCCAGCAGCTCAGGACAGGCGAGCACAGATACGCAGTATTTT
v_call: TRBV7-9
clone_size: -
d_call: TRBD1
j_call: TRBJ2-3

cdr3_aa: CASSFSGTDTQYF
cdr3_nt: TGTGCCAGCAGCTTTTCGGGCACAGATACGCAGTATTTT
v_call: TRBV7-3
clone_size: once
d_call: -
j_call: TRBJ2-3

cdr3_aa: CASTGWSGRYNEQFF
cdr3_nt: TGTGCCAGCACGGGGTGGAGCGGGAGATACAATGAGCAGTTCTTC
v_call: TRBV2
clone_size: -
d_call: TRBD2
j_call: TRBJ2-1

cdr3_aa: CASSPGNGGYGYTF
cdr3_nt: TGCGCCAGCAGCCCGGGTAACGGGGGCTATGGCTACACCTTC
v_call: TRBV5-1
clone_size: few
d_call: -
j_call: TRBJ1-2

cdr3_aa: CASSQDLTAQETQYF
cdr3_nt: TGCGCCAGCAGCCAAGATCTCACAGCACAAGAGACCCAGTACTTC
v_call: TRBV4-1
clone_size: -
d_call: -
j_call: TRBJ2-5

cdr3_aa: CASSSNFIETQYF
cdr3_nt: TGTGCCAGCAGCTCCAACTTTATAGAGACCCAGTACTTC
v_call: TRBV5-6
clone_size: -
d_call: -
j_call: TRBJ2-5

cdr3_aa: CASSLGGSFVGSTYEQYF
cdr3_nt: TGTGCCAGCAGCTTAGGAGGGTCTTTTGTGGGGAGCACCTACGAGCAGTACTTC
v_call: TRBV7-2
clone_size: once
d_call: -
j_call: TRBJ2-7

cdr3_aa: CASSPVLAASGSSTDTQYF
cdr3_nt: TGTGCCAGCTCACCGGTATTGGCGGCTAGCGGGAGTAGCACAGATACGCAGTATTTT
v_call: TRBV18
clone_size: -
d_call: TRBD2
j_call: TRBJ2-3

cdr3_aa: CAWDRGGEGLETQYF
cdr3_nt: TGTGCCTGGGACCGTGGGGGGGAGGGCTTGGAGACCCAGTACTTC
v_call: TRBV30
clone_size: -
d_call: TRBD2
j_call: TRBJ2-5

cdr3_aa: CASSQALLEVVGTSGQETQYF
cdr3_nt: TGTGCCAGCAGCCAAGCCCTCTTGGAAGTCGTGGGGACTAGCGGCCAAGAGACCCAGTACTTC
v_call: TRBV4-2
clone_size: -
d_call: TRBD2
j_call: TRBJ2-5

cdr3_aa: CASSGRLAGGPGKDTQYF
cdr3_nt: TGTGCCAGCAGTGGCCGACTAGCGGGGGGGCCTGGTAAAGATACGCAGTATTTT
v_call: TRBV6-1
clone_size: -
d_call: TRBD2
j_call: TRBJ2-3

cdr3_aa: CASSLISSNQPQHF
cdr3_nt: TGTGCCAGCAGTTTAATCTCTAGCAATCAGCCCCAGCATTTT
v_call: TRBV27
clone_size: -
d_call: -
j_call: TRBJ1-5

cdr3_aa: CASSPRGQVDGYTF
cdr3_nt: TGTGCCAGCTCACCACGAGGACAGGTCGATGGCTACACCTTC
v_call: TRBV18
clone_size: -
d_call: TRBD1
j_call: TRBJ1-2

cdr3_aa: CASSEEGTGDVFTSYEQYF
cdr3_nt: TGTGCCAGCAGTGAAGAAGGGACAGGGGATGTCTTTACCTCGTACGAGCAGTACTTC
v_call: TRBV6-1
clone_size: -
d_call: TRBD1
j_call: TRBJ2-7

cdr3_aa: CASSLRRGRDTGELFF
cdr3_nt: TGTGCCAGCAGCTTAAGGCGGGGAAGGGACACCGGGGAGCTGTTTTTT
v_call: TRBV11-2
clone_size: -
d_call: -
j_call: TRBJ2-2

cdr3_aa: CASGVGTGNYGYTF
cdr3_nt: TGTGCCAGTGGGGTCGGGACAGGGAACTATGGCTACACCTTC
v_call: TRBV9
clone_size: -
d_call: TRBD1
j_call: TRBJ1-2

cdr3_aa: CVRSIPGQGAKGGELFF
cdr3_nt: TGTGTCAGAAGCATTCCGGGACAGGGGGCTAAAGGCGGGGAGCTGTTTTTT
v_call: TRBV7-5
clone_size: -
d_call: -
j_call: TRBJ2-2

cdr3_aa: CASSLQSGRGEQYF
cdr3_nt: TGCGCCAGCAGCCTCCAGAGCGGGAGAGGGGAGCAGTACTTC
v_call: TRBV4-3
clone_size: -
d_call: TRBD2
j_call: TRBJ2-7

cdr3_aa: CASSIGQASMGYTF
cdr3_nt: TGTGCCAGTAGTATTGGACAGGCCTCTATGGGCTACACCTTC
v_call: TRBV19
clone_size: -
d_call: TRBD1
j_call: TRBJ1-2

cdr3_aa: CASSKDTPEKLFF
cdr3_nt: TGTGCCAGCTCAAAAGACACCCCCGAAAAACTGTTTTTT
v_call: TRBV18
clone_size: -
d_call: -
j_call: TRBJ1-4

cdr3_aa: CASSQSGVGTGELFF
cdr3_nt: TGCGCCAGCAGCCAAAGCGGGGTCGGCACCGGGGAGCTGTTTTTT
v_call: TRBV5-1
clone_size: -
d_call: TRBD2
j_call: TRBJ2-2

cdr3_aa: CASVSGISSYNEQFF
cdr3_nt: TGTGCCAGTGTTAGCGGGATAAGCTCCTACAATGAGCAGTTCTTC
v_call: TRBV19
clone_size: -
d_call: TRBD2
j_call: TRBJ2-1

cdr3_aa: CASSVVPSGGNEQYF
cdr3_nt: TGTGCCAGCAGCGTAGTTCCTAGCGGGGGGAACGAGCAGTACTTC
v_call: TRBV9
clone_size: once
d_call: TRBD2
j_call: TRBJ2-7

cdr3_aa: CASSRGSTEAFF
cdr3_nt: TGTGCCAGCTCAAGGGGGAGCACTGAAGCTTTCTTT
v_call: TRBV6-5
clone_size: -
d_call: -
j_call: TRBJ1-1

cdr3_aa: CASSQRLAGALNEQFF
cdr3_nt: TGCGCCAGCAGCCAACGCCTAGCGGGAGCTCTTAATGAGCAGTTCTTC
v_call: TRBV4-3
clone_size: -
d_call: TRBD2
j_call: TRBJ2-1

cdr3_aa: CASSYPGTSGEIEQFF
cdr3_nt: TGTGCCAGCAGTTACCCCGGGACTAGCGGGGAAATTGAGCAGTTCTTC
v_call: TRBV6-6
clone_size: -
d_call: TRBD2
j_call: TRBJ2-1

cdr3_aa: CASSLEEGVRSTEAFF
cdr3_nt: TGTGCCAGCAGCTTAGAAGAGGGCGTTAGGTCCACTGAAGCTTTCTTT
v_call: TRBV13
clone_size: -
d_call: -
j_call: TRBJ1-1